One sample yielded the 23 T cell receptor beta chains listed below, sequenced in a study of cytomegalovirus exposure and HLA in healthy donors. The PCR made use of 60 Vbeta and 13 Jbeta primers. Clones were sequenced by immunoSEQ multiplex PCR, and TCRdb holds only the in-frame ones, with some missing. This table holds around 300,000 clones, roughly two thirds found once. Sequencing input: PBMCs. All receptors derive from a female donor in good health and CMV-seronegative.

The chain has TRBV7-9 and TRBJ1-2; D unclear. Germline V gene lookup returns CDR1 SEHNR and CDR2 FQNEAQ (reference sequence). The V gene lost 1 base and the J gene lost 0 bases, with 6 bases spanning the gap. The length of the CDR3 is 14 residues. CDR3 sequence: CASSLDGPNYGYTF. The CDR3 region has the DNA TGTGCCAGCAGCTTAGATGGCCCTAACTATGGCTACACCTTC.

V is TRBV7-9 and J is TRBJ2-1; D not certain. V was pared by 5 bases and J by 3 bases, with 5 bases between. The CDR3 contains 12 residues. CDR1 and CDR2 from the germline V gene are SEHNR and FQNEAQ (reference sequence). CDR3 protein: CASSPGYNEQFF. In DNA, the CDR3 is TGTGCCAGCAGCCCCGGCTACAATGAGCAGTTCTTC.

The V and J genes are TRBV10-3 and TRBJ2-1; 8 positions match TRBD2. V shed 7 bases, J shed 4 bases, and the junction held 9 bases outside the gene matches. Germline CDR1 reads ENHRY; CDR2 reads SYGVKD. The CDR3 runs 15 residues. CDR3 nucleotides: TGTGCCATCACCGGGGAAGGGACTAGATACAATGAGCAGTTCTTC. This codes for CAITGEGTRYNEQFF.

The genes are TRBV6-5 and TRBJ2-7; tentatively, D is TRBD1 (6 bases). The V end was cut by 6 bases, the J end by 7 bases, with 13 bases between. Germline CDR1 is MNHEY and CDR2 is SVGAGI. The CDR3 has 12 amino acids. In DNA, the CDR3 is TGTGCCAGCAGCCTCAGGGGTTTAGAGCAGTACTTC. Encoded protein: CASSLRGLEQYF.

The CDR3 sequence: CASSLYQGSAFF. CDR3 DNA: TGTGCCAGCAGCTTATACCAGGGCTCAGCTTTCTTT. The chain combines TRBV11-2 with TRBJ1-1; perhaps TRBD1 as D (5 bases). Germline V gene lookup returns CDR1 SGHAT and CDR2 FQNNGV. The ends were cut back, 2 bases at V and 10 bases at J, with 11 bases in the middle. The CDR3 covers 12 residues.

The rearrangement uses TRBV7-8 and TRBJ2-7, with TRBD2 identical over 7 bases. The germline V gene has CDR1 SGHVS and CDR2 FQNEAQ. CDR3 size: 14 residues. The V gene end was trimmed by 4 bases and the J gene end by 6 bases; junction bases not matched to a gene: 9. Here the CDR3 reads CASSSRDSGSEQYF. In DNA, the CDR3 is TGTGCCAGCAGCTCCCGAGATAGCGGGTCCGAGCAGTACTTC.

CDR3 region: CASGTGGNTIYF. In DNA form, the CDR3 reads TGTGCCAGTGGGACAGGTGGAAACACCATATATTTT. V and J are TRBV19 and TRBJ1-3; the match to TRBD1 covers 8 bases. CDR1 is LNHDA, CDR2 SQIVND, per germline (reference sequence). This CDR3 has 12 amino acids. The V and J ends lost 8 bases and 3 bases, in that order; junction bases with no gene match: 0.

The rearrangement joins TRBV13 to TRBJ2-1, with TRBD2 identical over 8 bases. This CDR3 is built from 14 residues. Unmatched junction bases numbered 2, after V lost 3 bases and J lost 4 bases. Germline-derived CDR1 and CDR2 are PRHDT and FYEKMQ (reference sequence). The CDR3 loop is CASSFSSGYNEQFF. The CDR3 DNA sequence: TGTGCCAGCAGCTTCTCTAGCGGGTACAATGAGCAGTTCTTC. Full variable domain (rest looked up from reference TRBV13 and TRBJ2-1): AAGVIQSPRHLIKEKRETATLKCYPIPRHDTVYWYQQGPGQDPQFLISFYEKMQSDKGSIPDRFSAQQFSDYHSELNMSSLELGDSALYFCASSFSSGYNEQFFGPGTRLTVL.

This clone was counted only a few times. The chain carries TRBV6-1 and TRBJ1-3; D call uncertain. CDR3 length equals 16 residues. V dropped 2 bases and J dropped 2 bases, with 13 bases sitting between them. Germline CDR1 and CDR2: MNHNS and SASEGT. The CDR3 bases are TGTGCCAGCAGTGAAATATTTGGGAGGGCTGGAAACACCATATATTTT. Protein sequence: CASSEIFGRAGNTIYF.

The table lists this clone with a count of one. The CDR3 nucleotides are TGTGCCAGCAGCTTAATATCCGGGACTAGCGGGGCCCGGGGTACGCAGTATTTT. Protein product: CASSLISGTSGARGTQYF. J is TRBJ2-3 and V is TRBV7-2; TRBD2 agrees at 13 bases. This CDR3 comprises 18 residues. V gave up 2 bases and J gave up 8 bases; unmatched junction bases: 13. Germline V lookup: CDR1 SGHTA, CDR2 FQGNSA.

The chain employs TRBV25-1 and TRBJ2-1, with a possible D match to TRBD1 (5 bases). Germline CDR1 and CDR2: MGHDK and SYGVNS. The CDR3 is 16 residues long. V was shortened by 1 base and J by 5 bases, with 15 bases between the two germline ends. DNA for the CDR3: TGTGCCAGCAGTGAATTTTTCGACAGCGTCAACAATGAGCAGTTCTTC. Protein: CASSEFFDSVNNEQFF. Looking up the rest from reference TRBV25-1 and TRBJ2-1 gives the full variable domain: EADIYQTPRYLVIGTGKKITLECSQTMGHDKMYWYQQDPGMELHLIHYSYGVNSTEKGDLSSESTVSRIRTEHFPLTLESARPSHTSQYLCASSEFFDSVNNEQFFGPGTRLTVL.

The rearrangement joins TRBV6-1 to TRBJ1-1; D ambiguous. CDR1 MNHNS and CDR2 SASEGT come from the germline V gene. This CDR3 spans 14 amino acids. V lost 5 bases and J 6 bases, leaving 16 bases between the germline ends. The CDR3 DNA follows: TGTGCCAGCAGTCCTGAGGGTCGGTATGCTGAAGCTTTCTTT. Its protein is CASSPEGRYAEAFF.

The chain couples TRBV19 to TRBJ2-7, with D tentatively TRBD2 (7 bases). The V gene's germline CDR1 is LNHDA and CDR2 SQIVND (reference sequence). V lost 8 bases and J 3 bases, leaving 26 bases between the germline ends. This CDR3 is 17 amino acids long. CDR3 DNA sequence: TGTGCCAGTGCCACCAAAGGGGAGGGGGTACTTAGCTACGAGCAGTACTTC. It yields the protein CASATKGEGVLSYEQYF.

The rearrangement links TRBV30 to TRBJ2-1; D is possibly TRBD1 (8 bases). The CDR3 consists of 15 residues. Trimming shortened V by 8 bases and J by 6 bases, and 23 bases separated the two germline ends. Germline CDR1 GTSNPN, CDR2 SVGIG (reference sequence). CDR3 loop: CAGASDRGGGNEQFF. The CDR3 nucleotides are TGTGCCGGGGCCTCTGACAGGGGAGGGGGCAATGAGCAGTTCTTC.

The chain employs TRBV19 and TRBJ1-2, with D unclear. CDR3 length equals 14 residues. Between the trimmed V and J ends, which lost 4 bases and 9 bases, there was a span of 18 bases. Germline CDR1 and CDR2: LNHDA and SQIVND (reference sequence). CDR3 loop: CASSSFGDAPSYTF. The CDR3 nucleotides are TGTGCCAGTAGTAGTTTCGGGGATGCCCCCAGCTACACCTTC.

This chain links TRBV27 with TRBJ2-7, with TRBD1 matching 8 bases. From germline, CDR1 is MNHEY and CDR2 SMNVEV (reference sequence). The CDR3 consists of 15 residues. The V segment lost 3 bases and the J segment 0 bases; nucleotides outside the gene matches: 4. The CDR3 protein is CASSLNGQGSYEQYF. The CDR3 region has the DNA TGTGCCAGCAGTTTGAATGGACAGGGCTCCTACGAGCAGTACTTC.

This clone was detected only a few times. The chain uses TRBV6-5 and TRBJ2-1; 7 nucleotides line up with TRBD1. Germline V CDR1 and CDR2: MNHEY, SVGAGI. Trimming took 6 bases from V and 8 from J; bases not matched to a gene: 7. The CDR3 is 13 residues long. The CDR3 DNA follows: TGTGCCAGCAGCCGACAGGGAAAAGATGAGCAGTTCTTC. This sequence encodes CASSRQGKDEQFF.

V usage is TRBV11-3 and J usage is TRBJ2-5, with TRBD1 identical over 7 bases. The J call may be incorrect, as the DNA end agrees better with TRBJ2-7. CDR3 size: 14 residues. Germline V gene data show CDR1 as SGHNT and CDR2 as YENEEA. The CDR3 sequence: CASSSRDSSDEQYF. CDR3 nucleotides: TGTGCCAGCAGCTCCCGGGACAGCTCGGACGAGCAGTACTTC.

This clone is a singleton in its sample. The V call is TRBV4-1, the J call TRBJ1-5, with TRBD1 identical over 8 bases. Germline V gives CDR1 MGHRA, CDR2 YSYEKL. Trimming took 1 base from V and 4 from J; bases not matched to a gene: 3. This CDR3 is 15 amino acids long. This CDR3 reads CASSQAGTGNQPQHF. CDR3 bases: TGCGCCAGCAGCCAAGCCGGGACAGGTAATCAGCCCCAGCATTTT.

For the CDR3, the DNA is TGTGCCAGCAGCGTCGGGACAGGGGGCGACGAGCAGTACTTC. As protein: CASSVGTGGDEQYF. The genes are TRBV7-3 and TRBJ2-7, with 12 bases aligning to TRBD1. This CDR3 region has 14 residues. V dropped 5 bases and J dropped 5; count of bases not matched to a gene: 4. Germline V gives CDR1 SGHTA, CDR2 FQGTGA.

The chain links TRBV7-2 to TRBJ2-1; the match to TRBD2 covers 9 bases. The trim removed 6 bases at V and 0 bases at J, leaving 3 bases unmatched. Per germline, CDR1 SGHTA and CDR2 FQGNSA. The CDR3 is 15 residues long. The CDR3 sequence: CASSNSGSSYNEQFF. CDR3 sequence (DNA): TGTGCCAGCAGTAATAGCGGGAGCTCCTACAATGAGCAGTTCTTC.

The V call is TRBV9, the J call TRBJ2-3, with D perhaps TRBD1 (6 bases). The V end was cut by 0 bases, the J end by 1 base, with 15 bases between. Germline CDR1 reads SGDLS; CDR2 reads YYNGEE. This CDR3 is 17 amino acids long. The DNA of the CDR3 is TGTGCCAGCAGCGTAGGCGCGGACAGTTCGGGCACAGATACGCAGTATTTT. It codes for CASSVGADSSGTDTQYF.

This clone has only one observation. The CDR3 nucleotides read TGTGCCTGGAATGATAGGACAGAAGCTTTCTTT. Protein product: CAWNDRTEAFF. The chain is built from TRBV30 and TRBJ1-1; D is perhaps TRBD1 (5 bases). V was cut by 4 bases and J by 8 bases, with 11 bases left in between. This CDR3 comprises 11 residues. Germline CDR1 and CDR2: GTSNPN and SVGIG (reference sequence).